Included here is one T cell receptor (beta chain) sequence, with context. As yet, its antigen is unknown. The CDR3 totals 15 residues. Each subset's genomic DNA was shared equally among a number of immunoSEQ plates. Sequenced by immunoSEQ multiplex PCR; TCRdb stores in-frame clones only, minus some. Found here are roughly 520,000 clones, about 96% of them singletons; the top ten hold nearly 0.065%. Division of CD4+ cells produced a CD45RA+ naive subset and a CD45RA-negative memory subset. The sample originates from a study of shared clonotypes between healthy human individuals. Study conclusions and caveats: Blood was the only sampled material, and tissue repertoires likely differ.

The sequencing sample was made of naive CD4+ T cells sorted from blood. Indicated subset: CD45RA+ positively selected. The chain links TRBV21-1 to TRBJ1-2; the table's TRBD1 call for D was not verified on the DNA. TRBV21-1 is termed a pseudogene. This TCR was sampled from a woman aged 25 to 39 in good health. DNA for the CDR3: TGTGCCAGCAGCGACCCGGGACACGAAGTCTATGGCTACACCTTC. Translating gives CASSDPGHEVYGYTF.